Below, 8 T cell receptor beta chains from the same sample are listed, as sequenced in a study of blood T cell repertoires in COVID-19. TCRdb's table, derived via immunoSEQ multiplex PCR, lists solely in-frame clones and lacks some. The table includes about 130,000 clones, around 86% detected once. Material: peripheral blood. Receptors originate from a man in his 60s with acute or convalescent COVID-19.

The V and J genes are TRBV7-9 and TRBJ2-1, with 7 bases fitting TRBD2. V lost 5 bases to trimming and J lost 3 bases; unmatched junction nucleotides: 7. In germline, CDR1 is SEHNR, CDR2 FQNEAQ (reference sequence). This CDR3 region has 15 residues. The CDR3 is CASSGRSSGYNEQFF. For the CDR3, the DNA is TGTGCCAGCAGCGGACGATCTAGCGGCTACAATGAGCAGTTCTTC.

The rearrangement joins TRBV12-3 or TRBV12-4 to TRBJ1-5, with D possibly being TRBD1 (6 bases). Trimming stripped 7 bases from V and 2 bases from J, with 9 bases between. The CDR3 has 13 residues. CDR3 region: CASNRDGNQPQHF. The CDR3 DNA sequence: TGTGCCAGCAACAGGGACGGCAATCAGCCCCAGCATTTT.

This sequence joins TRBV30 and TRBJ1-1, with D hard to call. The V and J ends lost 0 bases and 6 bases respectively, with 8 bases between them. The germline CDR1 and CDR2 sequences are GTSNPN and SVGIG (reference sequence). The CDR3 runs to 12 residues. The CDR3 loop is CAWSVEGAEAFF. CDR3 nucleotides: TGTGCCTGGAGTGTCGAAGGAGCTGAAGCTTTCTTT.

The CDR3 reads CAWNKYTEAFF. The CDR3 DNA reads TGTGCCTGGAACAAGTACACTGAAGCTTTCTTT. The V and J genes are TRBV30 and TRBJ1-1, with D uncertain. This CDR3 has 11 residues. The V end was cut by 4 bases, the J end by 3 bases, with 6 bases between. In germline, CDR1 is GTSNPN, CDR2 SVGIG (reference sequence).

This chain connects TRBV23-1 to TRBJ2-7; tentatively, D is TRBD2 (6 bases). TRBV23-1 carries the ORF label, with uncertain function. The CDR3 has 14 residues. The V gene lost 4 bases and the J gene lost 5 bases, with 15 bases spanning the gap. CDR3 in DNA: TGCGCCAGCAGTCTGGAGGAGGGGTGGGACGAGCAGTACTTC. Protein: CASSLEEGWDEQYF.

The CDR3 sequence: CASSLEGARNSPLHF. CDR3 DNA sequence: TGTGCCAGCAGCTTAGAAGGGGCCCGTAATTCACCCCTCCACTTT. The chain uses TRBV7-9 and TRBJ1-6; perhaps TRBD1 as D (5 bases). CDR1 and CDR2 from the germline V gene are SEHNR and FQNEAQ (reference sequence). The ends were cut back, 1 base at V and 6 bases at J, with 10 bases in the middle. This CDR3 spans 15 amino acids.

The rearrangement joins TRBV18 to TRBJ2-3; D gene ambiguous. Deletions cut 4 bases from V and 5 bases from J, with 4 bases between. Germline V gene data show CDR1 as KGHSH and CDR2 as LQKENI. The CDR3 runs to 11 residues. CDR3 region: CASSLLDTQYF. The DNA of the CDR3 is TGTGCCAGCTCACTCTTAGATACGCAGTATTTT.

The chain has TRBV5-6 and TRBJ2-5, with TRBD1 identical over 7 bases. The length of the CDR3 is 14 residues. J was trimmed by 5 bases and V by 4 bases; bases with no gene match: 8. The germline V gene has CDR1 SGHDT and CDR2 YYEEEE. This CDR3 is CASSPTGTEETQYF. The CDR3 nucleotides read TGTGCCAGCAGCCCGACAGGGACGGAGGAGACCCAGTACTTC.